The clone carrying this T cell receptor (beta chain) was counted only a few times. V shed 5 bases, J shed 5 bases, and the junction held 13 bases outside the gene matches. This CDR3 spans 16 amino acids. Germline V gene data show CDR1 as SGHAT and CDR2 as FQDESV (reference sequence). The data originate from a study of response to subunit inactivated influenza vaccine. TCRdb recomputed calls from the RT-PCR reads with MiXCR, one row per CDR3 protein. This table has about 540,000 distinct CDR3 sequences, approximately 24% appearing once. In addition, the sample was reused for a study of T cells expressing NK-cell markers. That report notes: TCR beta cDNA was made by 5'RACE template switching with UMIs.

The sequences come from CD4+ T cells sorted from PBMCs, collected roughly 12 days after vaccination. This clonotype was obtained from a man aged 45-60 years who received an inactivated influenza vaccine. This chain links TRBV11-1 with TRBJ2-5, with 8 bases fitting TRBD2. The CDR3 reads CASSPSGASGSETQYF. Written as DNA, the CDR3 is TGTGCCAGCAGCCCATCTGGGGCGAGCGGGAGTGAGACCCAGTACTTC.